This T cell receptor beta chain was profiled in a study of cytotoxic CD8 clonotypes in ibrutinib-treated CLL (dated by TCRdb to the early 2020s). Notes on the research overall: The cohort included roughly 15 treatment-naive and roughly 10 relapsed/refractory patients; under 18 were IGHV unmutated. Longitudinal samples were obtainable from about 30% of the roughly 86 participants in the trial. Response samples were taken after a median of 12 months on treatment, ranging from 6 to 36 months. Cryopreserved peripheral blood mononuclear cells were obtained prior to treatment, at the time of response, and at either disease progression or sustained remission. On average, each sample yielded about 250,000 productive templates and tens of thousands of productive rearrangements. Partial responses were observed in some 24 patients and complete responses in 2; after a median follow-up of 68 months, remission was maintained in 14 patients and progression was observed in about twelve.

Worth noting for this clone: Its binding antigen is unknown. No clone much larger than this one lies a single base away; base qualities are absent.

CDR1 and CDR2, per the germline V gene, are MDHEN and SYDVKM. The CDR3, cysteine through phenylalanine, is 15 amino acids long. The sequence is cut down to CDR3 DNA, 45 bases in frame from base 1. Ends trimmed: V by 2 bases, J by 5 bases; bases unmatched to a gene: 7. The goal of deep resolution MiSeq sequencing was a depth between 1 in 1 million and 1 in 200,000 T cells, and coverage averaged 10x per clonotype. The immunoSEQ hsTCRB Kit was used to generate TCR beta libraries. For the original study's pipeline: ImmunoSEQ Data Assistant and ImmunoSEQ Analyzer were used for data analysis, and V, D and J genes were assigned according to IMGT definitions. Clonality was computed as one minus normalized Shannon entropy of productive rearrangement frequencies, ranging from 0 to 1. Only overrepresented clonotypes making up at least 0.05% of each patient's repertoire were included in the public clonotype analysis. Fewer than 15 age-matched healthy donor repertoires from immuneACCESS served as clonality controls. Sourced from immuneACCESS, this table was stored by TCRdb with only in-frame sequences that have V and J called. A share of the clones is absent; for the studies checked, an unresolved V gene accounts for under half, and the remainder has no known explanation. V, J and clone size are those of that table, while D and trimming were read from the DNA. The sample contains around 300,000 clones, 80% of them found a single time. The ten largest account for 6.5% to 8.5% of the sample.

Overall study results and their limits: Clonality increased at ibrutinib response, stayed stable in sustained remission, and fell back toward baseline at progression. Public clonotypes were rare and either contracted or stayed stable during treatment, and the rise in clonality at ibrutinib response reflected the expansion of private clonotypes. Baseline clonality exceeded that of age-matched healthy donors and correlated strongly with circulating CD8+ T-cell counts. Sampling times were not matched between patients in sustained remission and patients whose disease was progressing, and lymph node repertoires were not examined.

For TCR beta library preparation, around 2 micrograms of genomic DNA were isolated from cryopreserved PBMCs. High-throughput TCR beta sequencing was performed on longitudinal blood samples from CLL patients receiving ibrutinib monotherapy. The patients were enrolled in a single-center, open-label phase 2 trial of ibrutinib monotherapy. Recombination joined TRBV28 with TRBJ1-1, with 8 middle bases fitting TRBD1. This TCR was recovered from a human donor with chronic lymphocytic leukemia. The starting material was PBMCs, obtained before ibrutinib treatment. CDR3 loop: CASSLPDRALTEAFF. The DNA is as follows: TGTGCCAGCAGTTTACCGGACAGGGCGTTAACTGAAGCTTTCTTT.